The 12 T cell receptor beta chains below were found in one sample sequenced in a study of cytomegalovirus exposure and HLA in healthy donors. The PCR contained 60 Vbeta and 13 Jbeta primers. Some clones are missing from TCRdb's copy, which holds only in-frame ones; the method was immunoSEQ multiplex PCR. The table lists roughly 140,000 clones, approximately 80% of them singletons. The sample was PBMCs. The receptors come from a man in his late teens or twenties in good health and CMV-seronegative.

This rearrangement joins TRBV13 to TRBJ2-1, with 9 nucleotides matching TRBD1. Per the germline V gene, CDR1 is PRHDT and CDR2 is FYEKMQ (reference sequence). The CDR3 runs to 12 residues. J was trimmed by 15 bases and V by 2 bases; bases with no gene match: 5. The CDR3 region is CASSLTTGGAFF. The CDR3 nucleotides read TGTGCCAGCAGCTTAACCACAGGGGGCGCGTTCTTC.

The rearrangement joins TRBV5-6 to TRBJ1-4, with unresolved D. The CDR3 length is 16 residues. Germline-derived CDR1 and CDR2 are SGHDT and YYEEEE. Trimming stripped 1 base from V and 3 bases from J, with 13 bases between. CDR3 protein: CASSLFNGASNEKLFF. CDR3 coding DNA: TGTGCCAGCAGCTTGTTTAACGGAGCATCTAATGAAAAACTGTTTTTT.

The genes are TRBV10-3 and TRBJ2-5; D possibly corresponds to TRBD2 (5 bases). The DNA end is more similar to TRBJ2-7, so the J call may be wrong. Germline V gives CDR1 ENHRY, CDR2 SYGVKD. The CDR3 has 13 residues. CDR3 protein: CATAQEVLGEQYF. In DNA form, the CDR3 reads TGTGCCACCGCCCAGGAGGTACTCGGCGAGCAGTACTTC.

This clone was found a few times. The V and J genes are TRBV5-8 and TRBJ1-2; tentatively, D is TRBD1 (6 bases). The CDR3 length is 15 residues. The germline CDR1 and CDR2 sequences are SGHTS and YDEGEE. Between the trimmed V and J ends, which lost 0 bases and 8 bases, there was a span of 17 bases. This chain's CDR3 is CASSLDRASLWGYTF. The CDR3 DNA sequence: TGTGCCAGCAGCTTGGACAGGGCATCCCTATGGGGCTACACCTTC.

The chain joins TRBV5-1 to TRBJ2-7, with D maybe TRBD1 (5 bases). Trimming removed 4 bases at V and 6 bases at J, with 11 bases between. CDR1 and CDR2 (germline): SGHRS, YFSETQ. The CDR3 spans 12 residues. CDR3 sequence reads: CASSILTVEQYF. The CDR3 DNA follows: TGCGCCAGCAGCATCCTGACAGTCGAGCAGTACTTC.

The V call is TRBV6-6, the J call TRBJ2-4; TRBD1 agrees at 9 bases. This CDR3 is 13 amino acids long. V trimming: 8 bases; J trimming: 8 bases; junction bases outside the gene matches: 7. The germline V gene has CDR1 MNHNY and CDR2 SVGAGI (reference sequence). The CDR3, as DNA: TGTGCCAGCCAAAGACAGGGGGTTGACATTCAGTACTTC. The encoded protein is CASQRQGVDIQYF.

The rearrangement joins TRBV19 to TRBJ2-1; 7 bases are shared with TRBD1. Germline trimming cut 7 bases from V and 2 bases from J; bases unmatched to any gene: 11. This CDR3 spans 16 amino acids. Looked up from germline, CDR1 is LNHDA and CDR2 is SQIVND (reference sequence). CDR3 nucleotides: TGTGCCAGTATCCCCACCGGGACAGACCCCTACAATGAGCAGTTCTTC. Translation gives CASIPTGTDPYNEQFF.

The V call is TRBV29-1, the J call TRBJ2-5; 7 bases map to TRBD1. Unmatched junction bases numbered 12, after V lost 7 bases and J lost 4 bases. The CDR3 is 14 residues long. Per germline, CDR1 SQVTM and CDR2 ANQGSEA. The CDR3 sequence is CSANPDRVRETQYF. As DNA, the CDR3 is TGCAGCGCCAATCCCGACAGGGTTAGAGAGACCCAGTACTTC.

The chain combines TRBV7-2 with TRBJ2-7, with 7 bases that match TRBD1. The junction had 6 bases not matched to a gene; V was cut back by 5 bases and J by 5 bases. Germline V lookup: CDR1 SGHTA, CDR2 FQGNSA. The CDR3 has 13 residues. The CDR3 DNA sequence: TGTGCCAGCAGCCCTGACAGGGCCCACGAGCAGTACTTC. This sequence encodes CASSPDRAHEQYF.

The CDR3 DNA sequence: TGTGCCAGCAGTGATGCGGGAGGGACCGGGGAGCTGTTTTTT. Translated: CASSDAGGTGELFF. The J gene is TRBJ2-2, the V gene TRBV25-1, with 9 bases lining up with TRBD2. V was clipped by 3 bases and J by 5 bases; unmatched bases: 1. Germline CDR1 reads MGHDK; CDR2 reads SYGVNS. This CDR3 is 14 amino acids long.

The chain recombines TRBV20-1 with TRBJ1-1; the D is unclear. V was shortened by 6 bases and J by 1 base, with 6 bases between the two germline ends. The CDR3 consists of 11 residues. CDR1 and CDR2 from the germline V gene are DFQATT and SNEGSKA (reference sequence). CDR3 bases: TGCAGTGCAAGACGGAACACTGAAGCTTTCTTT. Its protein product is CSARRNTEAFF.

The CDR3 here is CASSVGDTYTDTQYF. As DNA, the CDR3 is TGTGCCAGCAGCGTAGGTGACACTTACACAGATACGCAGTATTTT. The rearrangement uses TRBV9 and TRBJ2-3; D is unclear. V lost 0 bases and J 2 bases, leaving 10 bases between the germline ends. The CDR3 is made up of 15 amino acids. Germline V gene data show CDR1 as SGDLS and CDR2 as YYNGEE.